Listed here is a single T cell receptor beta chain. Germline values: CDR1 KGHSH, CDR2 LQKENI. The CDR3 has 16 amino acids. V lost 3 bases, J lost 1 base, and 6 bases stayed unmatched. These data belong to a study of blood T cell repertoires in COVID-19. Assay: immunoSEQ multiplex PCR; the TCRdb copy retains only in-frame clones and omits some. There are 85,000 to 120,000 clones in the sample; approximately 92% occur only once, and 1.9% lies in the top ten. The sequencing sample was made of peripheral blood. The TCR originated in a woman in her forties or fifties with COVID-19, enrolled during active disease. The gene calls are TRBV18 and TRBJ1-1; 9 nucleotides agree with TRBD1. For the CDR3, the DNA is TGTGCCAGCTCACCCTCAATGGGACAGGGGAACACTGAAGCTTTCTTT. This codes for CASSPSMGQGNTEAFF.